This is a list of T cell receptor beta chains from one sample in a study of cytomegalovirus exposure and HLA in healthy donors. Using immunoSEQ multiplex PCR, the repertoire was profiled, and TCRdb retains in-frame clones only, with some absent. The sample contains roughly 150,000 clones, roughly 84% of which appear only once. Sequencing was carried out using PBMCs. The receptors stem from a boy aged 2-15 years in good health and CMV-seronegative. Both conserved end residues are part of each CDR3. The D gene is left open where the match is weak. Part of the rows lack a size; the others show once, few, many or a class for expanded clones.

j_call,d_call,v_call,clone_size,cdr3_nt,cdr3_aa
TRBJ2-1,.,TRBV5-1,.,TGCGCCAGCAGCTTGGGAACTAGGCCCAATGAGCAGTTCTTC,CASSLGTRPNEQFF
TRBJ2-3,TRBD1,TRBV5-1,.,TGCGCCAGCAGCTTGGCCGGGACAGGGGGTAGCTCAGATACGCAGTATTTT,CASSLAGTGGSSDTQYF
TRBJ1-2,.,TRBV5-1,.,TGCGCCAGCAGCTCCACCTTCCGGGATCCCTATGGCTACACCTTC,CASSSTFRDPYGYTF
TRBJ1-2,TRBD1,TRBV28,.,TGTGCCAGCAGTTCAAACACAGGGGGCAACTATGGCTACACCTTC,CASSSNTGGNYGYTF
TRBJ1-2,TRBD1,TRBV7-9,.,TGTGCCAGCAGCTTAGGACAGGGGTATGGCTACACCTTC,CASSLGQGYGYTF
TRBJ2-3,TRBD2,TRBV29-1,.,TGCAGCGTAGCCCTAGCGGGAGTGAGTTTGGGCACAGATACGCAGTATTTT,CSVALAGVSLGTDTQYF
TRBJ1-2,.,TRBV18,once,TGTGCCAGCTCACCAGAGGTTGGCCTTAACTATGGCTACACCTTC,CASSPEVGLNYGYTF
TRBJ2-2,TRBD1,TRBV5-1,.,TGCGCCAGCAGCTTAGGGGGCAGGGTAAAAACCGGGGAGCTGTTTTTT,CASSLGGRVKTGELFF
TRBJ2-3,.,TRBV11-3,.,TGTGCCAGCAGCCCAGGGACTGGTACGCAGTATTTT,CASSPGTGTQYF
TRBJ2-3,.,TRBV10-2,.,TGCGCCAGCAGTGATTGGAGGGCTACGCAGTATTTT,CASSDWRATQYF
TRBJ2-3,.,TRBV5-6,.,TGTGCCAGCAGCCTCTCAGGGGACACAGATACGCAGTATTTT,CASSLSGDTDTQYF
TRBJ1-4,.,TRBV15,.,TGTGCCACCACCCCGGTAGGGGGTGCAACTAATGAAAAACTGTTTTTT,CATTPVGGATNEKLFF
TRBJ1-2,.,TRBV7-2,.,TGTGCCAGCAGCTTAGAACAGGGAGTCTCGGGGTATGGCTACACCTTC,CASSLEQGVSGYGYTF
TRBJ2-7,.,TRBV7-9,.,TGTGCCAGCAGCCCTAAGTCCTACGAGCAGTACTTC,CASSPKSYEQYF
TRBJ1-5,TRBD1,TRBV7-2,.,TGTGCCAGCAGCTTAGATGGGGGACAGGGGTATCATCAGCCCCAGCATTTT,CASSLDGGQGYHQPQHF
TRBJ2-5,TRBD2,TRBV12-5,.,TGTGCTAGTGGCGAAGATCCAGGACTAGCGGGGGGGCGGTGCCAAGAGACCCAGTACTTC,CASGEDPGLAGGRCQETQYF
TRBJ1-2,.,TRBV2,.,TGTGCCACCCACAATTTAGGGCAGTGGAGGGGCTACACCTTC,CATHNLGQWRGYTF
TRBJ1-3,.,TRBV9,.,TGTGCCAGCAGCGTAGGTCACTCTGGAAACACCATATATTTT,CASSVGHSGNTIYF
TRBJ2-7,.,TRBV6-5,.,TGTGCCAGCAGTTACGATGGGACAATCTCCTACGAGCAGTACTTC,CASSYDGTISYEQYF
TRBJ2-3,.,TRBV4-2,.,TGTGCCAGCAGCCAAGATCATAGCACAGATACGCAGTATTTT,CASSQDHSTDTQYF
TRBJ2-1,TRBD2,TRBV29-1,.,TGCAGCGTTGAAGGGAGATTCGGAGCGGGAGGGCCAAATGAGCAGTTCTTC,CSVEGRFGAGGPNEQFF
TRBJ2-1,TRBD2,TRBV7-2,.,TGTGCCAGCAGTCCGGGGGGGGCCACAAACAATGAGCAGTTCTTC,CASSPGGATNNEQFF
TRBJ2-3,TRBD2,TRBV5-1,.,TGCGCCAGCAAAAGGCTAGCGGGGGTCGACGTTAGCACAGATACGCAGTATTTT,CASKRLAGVDVSTDTQYF
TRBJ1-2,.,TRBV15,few,TGTGCCACCAGCAGAGAGGGGGCAGGAGAATATGGCTACACCTTC,CATSREGAGEYGYTF
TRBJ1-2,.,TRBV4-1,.,TGCGCCAGCAGCCAAGATCTTTTCAGGGGCTTTAACTATGGCTACACCTTC,CASSQDLFRGFNYGYTF
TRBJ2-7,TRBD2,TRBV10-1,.,TGCGCCAGCCGGACTAGCGGGACCCTCGACGAGCAGTACTTC,CASRTSGTLDEQYF
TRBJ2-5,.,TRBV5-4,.,TGTGCCAGCAGCCTGAGGCCAGAGAAGACCCAGTACTTC,CASSLRPEKTQYF
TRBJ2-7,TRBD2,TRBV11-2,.,TGTGCCAGCAGGAGGGCTAGCGGGTACGAGCAGTACTTC,CASRRASGYEQYF
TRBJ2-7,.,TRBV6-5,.,TGTGCCAGCAGTTACTCGACGAGGGTTGACGAGCAGTACTTC,CASSYSTRVDEQYF
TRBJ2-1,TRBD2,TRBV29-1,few,TGCAGCGCCGAAGGGACTAGCGGGAGGGCCGTCCACAATGAGCAGTTCTTC,CSAEGTSGRAVHNEQFF
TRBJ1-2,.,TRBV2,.,TGTGCCAGCAGTGAATTGGGGTGGCGCAAGGGGGACTATGGCTACACCTTC,CASSELGWRKGDYGYTF
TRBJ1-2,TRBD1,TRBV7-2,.,TGTGCCAGCAGCTCGGACAGGGGGATCGATGGCTACACCTTC,CASSSDRGIDGYTF
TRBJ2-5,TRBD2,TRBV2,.,TGTGCCAGCAGCGCGAGGACTAGCGGGCCGGAAGAGACCCAGTACTTC,CASSARTSGPEETQYF
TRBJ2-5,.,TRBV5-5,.,TGTGCCAGCAGCTTTGGGAGCCACCCGACAGGCCGGGAGACCCAGTACTTC,CASSFGSHPTGRETQYF
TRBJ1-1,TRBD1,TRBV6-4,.,TGTGCCAGCAGCCCGGGACAGGGGAACACTGAAGCTTTCTTT,CASSPGQGNTEAFF
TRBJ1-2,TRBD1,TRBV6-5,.,TGTGCCAGCAGTTCCCTGACAGGGGGCTATGGCTACACCTTC,CASSSLTGGYGYTF
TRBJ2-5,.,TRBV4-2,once,TGTGCCAGCAGCCAAGTTCAGGGCCACGAGACCCAGTACTTC,CASSQVQGHETQYF
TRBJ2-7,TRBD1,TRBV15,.,TGTGCCACCAGCAGAGGAGGGACAGAAGTATACGAGCAGTACTTC,CATSRGGTEVYEQYF
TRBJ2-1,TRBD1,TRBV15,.,TGTGCCACCAGCCCTCAGAGGGGGCCGAACAATGAGCAGTTCTTC,CATSPQRGPNNEQFF